The clone carrying this T cell receptor (beta chain) was counted between two and nine times. This sample was taken from a study of blood T cell repertoires in COVID-19. The CDR3 is 14 residues long. Trimming removed 3 bases at V and 11 bases at J, with 14 bases between. The germline gives CDR1 MDHEN, CDR2 SYDVKM. Only in-frame clones appear in the TCRdb table, and some are missing; sequencing was by immunoSEQ multiplex PCR. The sample has 490,000 or so clones, approximately 86% seen once. The sequencing sample was made of PBMCs or T cells enriched from blood (not recorded which). The chain uses TRBV28 and TRBJ1-6, with D possibly TRBD1 on 5 matching bases. The TCR sequence derives from a woman aged 60-70 years who had recovered from COVID-19. CDR3 nucleotide sequence: TGTGCCAGCAGTTTGCCAGGGATCGGCGCACCCCTCCACTTT. This translates into CASSLPGIGAPLHF.